The entry below gives a single T cell receptor (beta chain) sequence along with its context. This receptor's antigen is unknown. No much larger clonotype is one base removed from it; base qualities were not supplied. Donors were healthy HIV-negative adults with no recently reported acute infections or vaccinations. Every donor was a Caucasian adult living in Nashville, Tennessee, USA. CD8 memory samples combined magnetically selected CD45RO+ cells with CCR7-negative CD45RA+ effector memory (TemRA) cells. After blood collection by leukapheresis, PBMCs were isolated using Ficoll-Histopaque density gradient centrifugation and then cryopreserved in the vapor phase of liquid nitrogen. Analytical flow cytometry was used to check the purity and quantity of each magnetically sorted T cell population. Genomic DNA was isolated from each sorted fraction and quantified by UV absorbance on a Nanodrop 2000c. Using the deep immunoSEQ assay, multiplex PCR amplified TCR CDR3 regions from genomic DNA. For each cell subset, the extracted genomic DNA was distributed evenly across all wells of several immunoSEQ 96-well plates, and each plate served as one replicate. Each replicate PCR for sorted subsets received about 200 ng genomic DNA, equal to 28,000 or so T cell genomes. Purified libraries were quantified with a Qubit 3.0 fluorometer, sized on a Bioanalyzer 2100, and re-quantified with the KAPA Library Quantification kit. A separate single-read 150-cycle Illumina NextSeq 550 flow cell was used to sequence each immunoSEQ 96-well plate. Processing in the source paper ran as follows. Because only junctional sequences without quality scores were contained in the immunoSEQ output, filtering matching that applied to full-length reads could not be performed. Sequences were annotated with PyIR, a Python wrapper for IgBLAST v1.9, using IMGT germline references to assign V/J genes and CDR3. Reads with weak V/J assignments (E-value above 1e-6), missing CDR3, stop codons, out-of-frame junctions, or ambiguous translated residues were removed. V3J clonotypes were defined by identical inferred V gene, J gene, and CDR3 amino acid sequence. The percentage overlap between two repertoires was calculated by dividing the number of shared unique clonotypes by the size of the smaller repertoire. Repertoire richness was assessed with RTK rarefaction, the Chao1 estimator, and Recon v2.1 estimates of unobserved clonotypes. OLGA was used to compute generation probabilities for all TCRbeta clonotypes that the gDNA method yielded from four donors. TCRdb took this table from immuneACCESS and kept in-frame rearrangements with V and J called. Such tables lack part of the clones; where checked against another copy, unresolved V genes explain under half of the gap, and the rest is unexplained. V and J calls and clone size are copied from that table; D and trimming were computed from the DNA. The sample data list roughly 110,000 clones, and more than 65% of these were observed just once. The ten largest clonotypes hold over 20% of the sample.

This record belongs to a study of shared clonotypes between healthy human individuals (dated by TCRdb to about 2020). About the investigation overall: A couple of women and a few men aged 18 to 49 years were included in the cohort. For each donor, CD4 naive and CD4 memory were each run on three plates, CD8 naive on two plates, and CD8 memory on one plate. Per donor, leukapheresis produced somewhere between about 0.8 and 9 billion PBMCs. Different laboratories and diverse techniques were used to prepare libraries and sequence TCR repertoires, to increase sequencing depth and limit assay-specific biases. Blood TCR repertoires of 5 or 6 healthy adults were deeply sequenced to estimate repertoire size and the extent of clonotype sharing between individuals.

Inclusive of the bounding cysteine and phenylalanine, the CDR3 is 18 residues long. Solely the CDR3 DNA is kept, with 54 bases framed from the first base. As encoded in the germline V gene, CDR1 is MGHRA while CDR2 is YSYEKL. V loses 4 bases, J loses 4 bases, and the germline ends lie 25 bases apart. Findings and caveats that apply to the study as a whole: Estimated clonotype richness was generally larger for naive than for memory subsets. Incomplete sequencing was indicated by rarefaction of sorted-subset datasets, despite the large sequencing depth. The genetic and exposure-history diversity represented was limited by the small number of donors. Clonotypes shared by all four sorted-subset donors showed higher generation probabilities than non-shared clonotypes. Based on pairwise subsampling, the degree of clonotype sharing among donors was expected to be affected by sequencing depth. When a handful of donors were compared, the shared fraction of clonotypes was 5% to 6.5% for naive CD4, around 3.6% for naive CD8, 2% to 2.5% for memory CD4, and 0.4% for memory CD8. Only blood was sampled, and tissue TCR repertoires likely differ from those in blood.

The origin of this receptor is a woman aged 25 to 39 in good health. This sequence uses TRBV4-1 and TRBJ1-2; confidence is insufficient to name the D gene. The sequenced sample was memory CD8+ T cells sorted from blood. The cell subset or site label for this specimen denotes: CD45RO+ cells pooled with CCR7-negative TemRA cells. The DNA sequence reads TGCGCCAGCAGCCGCGCCAGGTGGGATCTCGCCGGGCCCTATGGCTACACCTTC. This sequence encodes CASSRARWDLAGPYGYTF.